Listed here is a single T cell receptor (beta chain). Its matching antigen is unknown. Germline V CDR1 and CDR2: SGHDT, YYEEEE. Trimming pared 4 bases from V and 4 bases from J, leaving 9 bases between. The CDR3 spans 13 residues. The source of the sample is a study of Ad26.COV2.S vaccination and SARS-CoV-2 variants. Study background: Once, or twice with 56 days between doses, Ad26.COV2.S was given intramuscularly. Notes on the study in general: Vaccinated individuals (as opposed to placebo recipients) had higher spike-specific TCR breadth.

As to treatment: over 15 received Ad26.COV2.S at low or high dose, single or two shots; several received placebo; per-sample allocation not given. Specimen acquisition occurred on day 63 following the initial vaccine or placebo injection. Vaccination employed an Ad26 vector expressing the Wuhan-strain SARS-CoV-2 spike. The protocol was immunoSEQ multiplex PCR, while the TCRdb copy is restricted to in-frame clones and leaves out a portion. The sample consists of under 550,000 clones, over 75% of them appearing once. The sample here was peripheral blood, taken in a trial of Ad26.COV2.S vaccine versus placebo. The chain employs TRBV5-6 and TRBJ2-1; D may be TRBD2 (6 bases). This clonotype originated in a person aged 18-60 years who received the Ad26.COV2.S COVID-19 vaccine or a placebo. The CDR3 here is CASSRDFYNEQFF. The CDR3, as DNA: TGTGCCAGCAGCCGGGACTTTTACAATGAGCAGTTCTTC.